This record looks at one T cell receptor beta chain sequence and its context. The antigen is not known. 60 Vbeta and 13 Jbeta primers were used in PCR. Using immunoSEQ multiplex PCR, the repertoire was profiled, and TCRdb retains in-frame clones only, with some absent. The sample has about 130,000 clones; around four fifths are singletons. The data derive from a study of cytomegalovirus exposure and HLA in healthy donors. Whole-study results and caveats: A prior analysis recorded that most TCR beta V segments were productive about 87% or about 30% of the time. A later analysis linked a missense variant in DCLRE1C to the trimming of TCR beta V and J genes.

This CDR3 comprises 13 residues. The ends lost 3 bases at V and 9 bases at J; junction bases unmatched: 5. The V gene's germline CDR1 is SQVTM and CDR2 ANQGSEA. Donors in the study were healthy people who gave bone marrow. The receptor was isolated from a middle-aged woman in good health and CMV-seropositive. The sample taken for sequencing was PBMCs. This chain joins TRBV29-1 and TRBJ2-1; 10 positions agree with TRBD2. CDR3 coding DNA: TGCAGCGTTGACTCTAGCGGGAGACTTGAGCAGTTCTTC. Translating it yields CSVDSSGRLEQFF.